The 26 T cell receptor beta chains reported below all come from one sample, sequenced in a study of blood T cell repertoires in COVID-19. Profiled with immunoSEQ multiplex PCR; TCRdb holds only in-frame clones, not every one. The sample consists of approximately 36,000 clones, about 90% of them appearing once. The sequencing sample was made of peripheral blood. These receptors were taken from a man aged 55-75 years with active or convalescent COVID-19.

This chain joins TRBV6-6 and TRBJ2-1; 8 positions match TRBD2. After removal of 5 bases from V and 3 bases from J, the junction contained 12 bases not matched to a gene. CDR3 size: 17 residues. Germline V gene lookup returns CDR1 MNHNY and CDR2 SVGAGI (reference sequence). DNA of the CDR3: TGTGCCAGCAGTCTTACAACAGCGGGAGCCTACTACAATGAGCAGTTCTTC. Its translation: CASSLTTAGAYYNEQFF.

This sequence joins TRBV11-2 and TRBJ2-7, with a tentative D call TRBD1 (6 bases). Germline values: CDR1 SGHAT, CDR2 FQNNGV. This CDR3 is built from 13 residues. V gave up 5 bases and J gave up 6 bases, with 14 bases separating them. CDR3 loop: CASSPTGSGEQYF. As DNA, the CDR3 is TGTGCCAGCAGCCCAACAGGGTCTGGCGAGCAGTACTTC. Using reference TRBV11-2 and TRBJ2-7 for the parts outside the CDR3, the full variable domain is EAGVAQSPRYKIIEKRQSVAFWCNPISGHATLYWYQQILGQGPKLLIQFQNNGVVDDSQLPKDRFSAERLKGVDSTLKIQPAKLEDSAVYLCASSPTGSGEQYFGPGTRLTVT.

The chain employs TRBV28 and TRBJ2-1; the match to TRBD1 covers 8 bases. J gave up 8 bases and V 6 bases, and 9 bases lay outside the gene matches. There are 14 residues in the CDR3. The germline CDR1 and CDR2 sequences are MDHEN and SYDVKM. DNA of the CDR3: TGTGCCAGCAGCCGAGACAGGGGCAGGGATGAGCAGTTCTTC. It specifies CASSRDRGRDEQFF.

This clone was seen more than once but under ten times. V gene TRBV7-2 combines with J gene TRBJ1-5, with D uncertain. Germline CDR1 reads SGHTA; CDR2 reads FQGNSA. The V end was cut by 1 base, the J end by 0 bases, with 10 bases between. The CDR3 contains 16 residues. CDR3 in amino acids: CASSLGAVYSNQPQHF. As DNA, the CDR3 is TGTGCCAGCAGCTTAGGGGCAGTTTATAGCAATCAGCCCCAGCATTTT.

V and J are TRBV7-2 and TRBJ2-7; 7 nucleotides align to TRBD2. This CDR3 comprises 16 residues. CDR1 is SGHTA, CDR2 FQGNSA, per germline. The V segment lost 5 bases and the J segment 2 bases; nucleotides outside the gene matches: 12. CDR3 amino acids: CASSPRRSGEAYEQYF. CDR3 bases: TGTGCCAGCAGCCCGCGGAGAAGCGGGGAAGCCTACGAGCAGTACTTC.

This chain connects TRBV5-1 to TRBJ1-1, with D possibly being TRBD1 (6 bases). CDR3 length: 14 amino acids. The V end lost 0 bases, the J end lost 5 bases, and 11 bases lay between the germline ends. CDR1 is SGHRS, CDR2 YFSETQ, per germline. CDR3 bases: TGCGCCAGCAGCTTGGATCCCACAGGGACTGAAGCTTTCTTT. Amino acids: CASSLDPTGTEAFF. Based on the CDR3 plus reference TRBV5-1 and TRBJ1-1, the full variable domain is KAGVTQTPRYLIKTRGQQVTLSCSPISGHRSVSWYQQTPGQGLQFLFEYFSETQRNKGNFPGRFSGRQFSNSRSEMNVSTLELGDSALYLCASSLDPTGTEAFFGQGTRLTVV.

The V gene is TRBV7-9, the J gene TRBJ2-5, with D perhaps matching TRBD2 (5 bases). V was trimmed by 5 bases and J by 7 bases, leaving 14 bases between them. Germline V gene data show CDR1 as SEHNR and CDR2 as FQNEAQ (reference sequence). The CDR3 is 13 amino acids. The CDR3 reads CASSDGLALTQYF. DNA of the CDR3: TGTGCCAGCAGCGATGGGCTAGCTCTGACCCAGTACTTC. Complete variable domain (other parts from reference TRBV7-9 and TRBJ2-5): DTGVSQNPRHKITKRGQNVTFRCDPISEHNRLYWYRQTLGQGPEFLTYFQNEAQLEKSRLLSDRFSAERPKGSFSTLEIQRTEQGDSAMYLCASSDGLALTQYFGPGTRLLVL.

In this sample, this clone turned up a few times. The rearrangement links TRBV3-1 (or the pseudogene TRBV3-2) to TRBJ1-1, with 10 bases aligning to TRBD1. The germline V gene encodes CDR1 LGHDT and CDR2 YNNKEL (reference sequence). The CDR3 has 14 residues. Trimming at V came to 4 bases and at J to 6 bases, leaving 5 bases not matched to a gene. The CDR3 loop is CASSPRDRGSEAFF. The CDR3 DNA reads TGTGCCAGCAGCCCTCGGGACAGGGGATCTGAAGCTTTCTTT.

The chain couples TRBV5-4 to TRBJ2-1; TRBD2 matches at 13 bases. V lost 4 bases to trimming and J lost 0 bases; unmatched junction nucleotides: 7. Germline lookup yields CDR1 SGHNT and CDR2 YYREEE (reference sequence). This CDR3 is 18 amino acids long. CDR3 DNA: TGTGCCAGCAGCGGACCGGGACTAGCGGGAAGCTCCTACAATGAGCAGTTCTTC. This gives the protein CASSGPGLAGSSYNEQFF. Drawing the rest from reference TRBV5-4 and TRBJ2-1, the complete variable domain is ETGVTQSPTHLIKTRGQQVTLRCSSQSGHNTVSWYQQALGQGPQFIFQYYREEENGRGNFPPRFSGLQFPNYSSELNVNALELDDSALYLCASSGPGLAGSSYNEQFFGPGTRLTVL.

The V call is TRBV5-1, the J call TRBJ2-5, with TRBD1 matching 9 bases. Germline trimming cut 4 bases from V and 3 bases from J; bases unmatched to any gene: 1. There are 13 residues in the CDR3. CDR1 is SGHRS and CDR2 is YFSETQ in the germline V gene. The CDR3 DNA reads TGCGCCAGCAGCGACAGGGGGAAAGAGACCCAGTACTTC. It is translated as CASSDRGKETQYF.

This rearrangement joins TRBV5-4 to TRBJ2-2, with TRBD2 as a possible D gene (5 bases). V gave up 7 bases and J gave up 4 bases, with 11 bases separating them. The CDR3 covers 13 residues. CDR1 SGHNT and CDR2 YYREEE come from the germline V gene (reference sequence). The CDR3 here is CASRTSVTGELFF. The CDR3 coding sequence is TGTGCCAGCCGAACTAGTGTCACCGGGGAGCTGTTTTTT.

V and J are TRBV24-1 and TRBJ1-2; possibly TRBD1 for D (5 bases). Germline V CDR1 and CDR2: KGHDR, SFDVKD. The CDR3 is 16 amino acids. The V and J ends lost 3 bases and 2 bases respectively, with 15 bases between them. The CDR3 DNA reads as TGTGCCACCAGTGATGCTCGGGACGGAGGGAACTATGGCTACACCTTC. This encodes CATSDARDGGNYGYTF.

The chain is built from TRBV27 and TRBJ2-5, with a possible D match to TRBD1 (6 bases). The germline gives CDR1 MNHEY, CDR2 SMNVEV (reference sequence). This CDR3 is built from 17 residues. Trimming removed 1 base at V and 4 bases at J, with 19 bases between. As DNA, the CDR3 is TGTGCCAGCAGTTTATTTTTTACGGGACATAAAGCAGAGACCCAGTACTTC. Protein product: CASSLFFTGHKAETQYF.

This clone was counted once. The chain combines TRBV5-1 with TRBJ2-7, with D perhaps matching TRBD2 (6 bases). The CDR3 length is 13 residues. The germline V gene encodes CDR1 SGHRS and CDR2 YFSETQ. The ends were cut back, 2 bases at V and 5 bases at J, with 11 bases in the middle. CDR3 DNA: TGCGCCAGCAGCTTTTTCCGGGGGAACGAGCAGTACTTC. Translation: CASSFFRGNEQYF.

The chain recombines TRBV5-6 with TRBJ1-2; D may be TRBD1 (6 bases). The CDR3 loop spans 15 amino acids. V gave up 3 bases and J gave up 7 bases, with 19 bases separating them. Germline V lookup: CDR1 SGHDT, CDR2 YYEEEE. Written as DNA, the CDR3 is TGTGCCAGCAGCTCCAGGGAGGGGGATGTGGTTGGCTACACCTTC. Amino acid sequence: CASSSREGDVVGYTF.

This chain links TRBV7-9 with TRBJ1-4; D possibly corresponds to TRBD1 (5 bases). Trimming stripped 4 bases from V and 0 bases from J, with 9 bases between. This CDR3 region has 15 residues. Germline V gives CDR1 SEHNR, CDR2 FQNEAQ (reference sequence). The CDR3 coding sequence is TGTGCCAGCAGCTCGGCGGGGGCAACTAATGAAAAACTGTTTTTT. Its translation: CASSSAGATNEKLFF.

The CDR3 DNA reads TGTGCCAGCAGCTTAGCGCGGCTAGCGGGAGTGGCCGGGGAGCTGTTTTTT. This encodes CASSLARLAGVAGELFF. V and J are TRBV7-9 and TRBJ2-2; 10 bases are shared with TRBD2. The CDR3 loop spans 17 amino acids. V lost 0 bases, J lost 6 bases, and 7 bases stayed unmatched. Germline CDR1 SEHNR, CDR2 FQNEAQ (reference sequence).

V gene TRBV24-1 combines with J gene TRBJ2-7; D unclear. V was trimmed by 4 bases and J by 3 bases, leaving 6 bases between them. This CDR3 has 12 amino acids. CDR1 and CDR2 (germline): KGHDR, SFDVKD. DNA for the CDR3: TGTGCCACCAGTGACCAAAACTACGAGCAGTACTTC. Its translation is CATSDQNYEQYF.

This clone was recorded only once. The V and J genes are TRBV30 and TRBJ2-3, with 11 nucleotides matching TRBD1. The CDR3 contains 13 residues. Per the germline V gene, CDR1 is GTSNPN and CDR2 is SVGIG (reference sequence). Trimming took 5 bases from V and 3 from J; bases not matched to a gene: 1. The CDR3 nucleotides are TGTGCCTGGGGGACAGGGGGGACAGATACGCAGTATTTT. Protein sequence: CAWGTGGTDTQYF.

This chain connects TRBV7-9 to TRBJ1-1; D is possibly TRBD1 (5 bases). The germline CDR1 and CDR2 sequences are SEHNR and FQNEAQ (reference sequence). This CDR3 has 14 residues. Trimming took off 1 base at V and 11 bases at J, with 17 bases between the two ends. CDR3 nucleotide sequence: TGTGCCAGCAGCTTAGAGGTCGGACAAGGTACGGCTTTCTTT. Translating gives CASSLEVGQGTAFF.

This rearrangement joins TRBV10-3 to TRBJ1-5; TRBD1 aligns across 7 bases. The V segment lost 9 bases and the J segment 5 bases; nucleotides outside the gene matches: 13. Looked up from germline, CDR1 is ENHRY and CDR2 is SYGVKD. CDR3 size: 15 residues. The CDR3 reads CAISAGTAGDQPQHF. The CDR3 nucleotides are TGTGCCATTAGCGCCGGGACAGCTGGAGATCAGCCCCAGCATTTT.

The chain combines TRBV6-6 with TRBJ1-2; 7 positions match TRBD1. Germline assignment: CDR1 MNHNY and CDR2 SVGAGI (reference sequence). The length of the CDR3 is 13 residues. V gave up 7 bases and J gave up 4 bases; unmatched junction bases: 6. The CDR3 DNA reads as TGTGCCAGCACCCTACAGGGGATCTATGGCTACACCTTC. Its translation is CASTLQGIYGYTF.

This clone was observed a few times. This chain joins TRBV7-9 and TRBJ2-7; the D is unclear. Germline V lookup: CDR1 SEHNR, CDR2 FQNEAQ (reference sequence). The CDR3 loop spans 13 amino acids. V was cut by 2 bases and J by 5 bases, with 10 bases left in between. The CDR3 sequence: CASSLIIGHEQYF. For the CDR3, the DNA is TGTGCCAGCAGCTTAATCATTGGCCACGAGCAGTACTTC. Full variable domain (rest looked up from reference TRBV7-9 and TRBJ2-7): DTGVSQNPRHKITKRGQNVTFRCDPISEHNRLYWYRQTLGQGPEFLTYFQNEAQLEKSRLLSDRFSAERPKGSFSTLEIQRTEQGDSAMYLCASSLIIGHEQYFGPGTRLTVT.

V gene TRBV3-1 (or the pseudogene TRBV3-2) combines with J gene TRBJ2-5; 7 bases fit TRBD2. The CDR3 consists of 15 residues. V lost 5 bases and J lost 5; bases outside the gene matches: 11. Germline V gene lookup returns CDR1 LGHDT and CDR2 YNNKEL (reference sequence). This chain's CDR3 is CASSASGEGLETQYF. In DNA, the CDR3 is TGTGCCAGCAGCGCCTCTGGGGAGGGCCTCGAGACCCAGTACTTC.

The chain employs TRBV5-4 and TRBJ2-3, with TRBD2 matching over 9 bases. V was pared by 0 bases and J by 4 bases, with 6 bases of the junction left unmatched. The CDR3 sequence is 16 residues long. Germline CDR1 and CDR2: SGHNT and YYREEE (reference sequence). DNA for the CDR3: TGTGCCAGCAGCTTGGCCGGGGGACTAGCTTCAGATACGCAGTATTTT. Its protein is CASSLAGGLASDTQYF.

This sequence joins TRBV5-5 and TRBJ2-1; 7 bases are shared with TRBD2. V lost 5 bases and J lost 8; bases outside the gene matches: 16. The germline V gene encodes CDR1 SGHKS and CDR2 YYEKEE (reference sequence). CDR3 length equals 16 residues. This CDR3 reads CASSLWASGVPYEQFF. Here the CDR3 DNA reads TGTGCCAGCAGTCTTTGGGCAAGCGGGGTCCCATATGAGCAGTTCTTC. The full variable domain, with the rest looked up from reference TRBV5-5 and TRBJ2-1, is DAGVTQSPTHLIKTRGQQVTLRCSPISGHKSVSWYQQVLGQGPQFIFQYYEKEERGRGNFPDRFSARQFPNYSSELNVNALLLGDSALYLCASSLWASGVPYEQFFGPGTRLTVL.